The 15 T cell receptor beta chains in this list originate from one sample, sequenced in a study of vaccination effects on CD4 cells after COVID-19. These receptors lack a known antigen. Around day 10 of culture, CD4+ T cells were separated out. The cohort was immunized with two doses of either the BNT162b2 or mRNA-1273 vaccine. The assay was immunoSEQ multiplex PCR, and TCRdb's table has in-frame clones only and misses some. Of around 66,000 clones detected, just under 75% appear once; the ten largest clones hold about 2.2%. The sample consisted of CD4+ T cells from PBMCs cultured without peptide, taken after COVID-19 vaccination. The receptor source for this set is a human donor who received a COVID-19 vaccine.

For the CDR3, the DNA is TGTGCCAGTAGTACCTTAGGCGCGGGGGGGGCAGATACGCAGTATTTT. It encodes CASSTLGAGGADTQYF. The V call is TRBV19, the J call TRBJ2-3; 9 positions agree with TRBD2. CDR1 LNHDA and CDR2 SQIVND come from the germline V gene (reference sequence). The CDR3 sequence is 16 residues long. Trimming at V came to 4 bases and at J to 4 bases, leaving 9 bases not matched to a gene.

The chain recombines TRBV19 with TRBJ2-2; possible D gene TRBD1, 6 bases. This CDR3 comprises 19 residues. Germline V lookup: CDR1 LNHDA, CDR2 SQIVND (reference sequence). Trimming took 4 bases from V and 6 from J, leaving 27 bases between them. In DNA form, the CDR3 reads TGTGCCAGTAGTACCCCTCGTGGGACATTTGAGAAGGGAGCCGGGGAGCTGTTTTTT. Translation: CASSTPRGTFEKGAGELFF.

This clone was recorded a few times. The V call is TRBV9, the J call TRBJ1-5; 8 bases agree with TRBD1. This CDR3 has 15 amino acids. Germline CDR1 and CDR2: SGDLS and YYNGEE. Trimming took 4 bases from V and 2 from J; bases not matched to a gene: 5. CDR3 sequence: CASSPQGVGNQPQHF. CDR3 bases: TGTGCCAGCAGCCCACAGGGGGTTGGCAATCAGCCCCAGCATTTT.

The chain joins TRBV6-5 to TRBJ1-1; weak D call: TRBD1 (6 bases). There are 16 residues in the CDR3. Trimming cost V 0 bases and J 3 bases, with 14 bases left between them. Germline V gene lookup returns CDR1 MNHEY and CDR2 SVGAGI. CDR3 nucleotides: TGTGCCAGCAGTTACTCCCTGGGAGGGGGGGACACTGAAGCTTTCTTT. Translating gives CASSYSLGGGDTEAFF.

This rearrangement joins TRBV5-1 to TRBJ1-2, with D perhaps matching TRBD1 (5 bases). Looked up from germline, CDR1 is SGHRS and CDR2 is YFSETQ. Trimming took off 0 bases at V and 1 base at J, with 10 bases between the two ends. CDR3 size: 15 residues. Written as DNA, the CDR3 is TGCGCCAGCAGCTTGGTTGACAGTATTAACTATGGCTACACCTTC. Protein: CASSLVDSINYGYTF.

This rearrangement joins TRBV24-1 to TRBJ2-2, with a possible D match to TRBD1 (6 bases). CDR1 is KGHDR and CDR2 is SFDVKD in the germline V gene. Between the trimmed V and J ends, which lost 6 bases and 2 bases, there was a span of 18 bases. This CDR3 has 17 amino acids. CDR3 protein: CATSSGPGRGNTGELFF. The DNA of the CDR3 is TGTGCCACCAGTAGCGGCCCCGGCAGGGGAAACACCGGGGAGCTGTTTTTT.

This clone appeared once. The rearrangement links TRBV28 to TRBJ1-5; D is unresolved. The CDR3 covers 12 residues. Deletions cut 8 bases from V and 0 bases from J, with 5 bases between. CDR1 is MDHEN, CDR2 SYDVKM, per germline. CDR3 protein: CASRGSNQPQHF. As DNA, the CDR3 is TGTGCCAGCCGGGGTAGCAATCAGCCCCAGCATTTT.

The chain couples TRBV7-3 to TRBJ2-7, with D tentatively TRBD1 (5 bases). The CDR3 has 15 residues. The V and J ends lost 3 bases and 2 bases respectively, with 14 bases between them. Germline V gene sequence: CDR1 SGHTA, CDR2 FQGTGA. This CDR3 is CASSFPPRAPYEQYV. CDR3 nucleotide sequence: TGTGCCAGCAGCTTCCCCCCCAGGGCCCCCTACGAGCAGTACGTC.

V and J are TRBV19 and TRBJ2-6; D call uncertain. The germline V gene has CDR1 LNHDA and CDR2 SQIVND (reference sequence). CDR3 size: 15 residues. V was trimmed by 5 bases and J by 0 bases, leaving 8 bases between them. Here the CDR3 reads CASSDWGSGANVLTF. The CDR3 coding sequence is TGTGCCAGTAGTGACTGGGGCTCTGGGGCCAACGTCCTGACTTTC.

The chain joins TRBV19 to TRBJ1-1; 8 nucleotides match TRBD1. Trimming took 3 bases from V and 6 from J; bases not matched to a gene: 3. CDR1 is LNHDA, CDR2 SQIVND, per germline (reference sequence). This CDR3 region has 13 residues. CDR3 DNA sequence: TGTGCCAGTAGTATCCAACAGGGGGCTGAAGCTTTCTTT. Translated: CASSIQQGAEAFF.

This sequence joins TRBV9 and TRBJ1-5; the D is unclear. With 0 bases removed from V and 7 bases from J, the gap between germline ends came to 8 bases. CDR3 size: 13 residues. In germline, CDR1 is SGDLS, CDR2 YYNGEE. This chain's CDR3 is CASSVDGRQPQHF. The CDR3 DNA sequence: TGTGCCAGCAGCGTAGATGGGCGGCAGCCCCAGCATTTT.

V and J are TRBV24-1 and TRBJ1-5; the D is unclear. The CDR3 is made up of 14 amino acids. Trimming removed 4 bases from V and 1 base from J, with 7 bases in between. The germline gives CDR1 KGHDR, CDR2 SFDVKD. This CDR3 reads CATSEAGSNQPQHF. The CDR3 nucleotides are TGTGCCACCAGTGAAGCGGGGAGCAATCAGCCCCAGCATTTT.

The V gene is TRBV7-9, the J gene TRBJ2-1; 7 bases fit TRBD2. Germline CDR1 SEHNR, CDR2 FQNEAQ (reference sequence). J lost 8 bases, V lost 1 base, and 11 bases had no gene match. This CDR3 is 16 amino acids long. In nucleotides, the CDR3 is TGTGCCAGCAGCTTAGTTCTTGCGGGGGTTATCGATGAGCAGTTCTTC. This encodes CASSLVLAGVIDEQFF.

The chain carries TRBV29-1 and TRBJ1-2; 8 bases fit TRBD1. The germline V gene encodes CDR1 SQVTM and CDR2 ANQGSEA. This CDR3 contains 11 residues. V shed 8 bases and J 7 bases; nucleotides not matched to a gene: 6. The DNA for the CDR3 is TGCAGCACAGGACAGGGTGGTGGCTACACCTTC. Residues: CSTGQGGGYTF.

In its sample, this clone was seen a few times. V and J are TRBV5-4 and TRBJ1-1, with TRBD1 identical over 7 bases. The V gene end was trimmed by 2 bases and the J gene end by 1 base; junction bases not matched to a gene: 5. The CDR3 loop spans 15 amino acids. The germline V gene has CDR1 SGHNT and CDR2 YYREEE (reference sequence). The CDR3 sequence: CASSLQGLENTEAFF. DNA of the CDR3: TGTGCCAGCAGCTTACAGGGGCTTGAGAACACTGAAGCTTTCTTT.